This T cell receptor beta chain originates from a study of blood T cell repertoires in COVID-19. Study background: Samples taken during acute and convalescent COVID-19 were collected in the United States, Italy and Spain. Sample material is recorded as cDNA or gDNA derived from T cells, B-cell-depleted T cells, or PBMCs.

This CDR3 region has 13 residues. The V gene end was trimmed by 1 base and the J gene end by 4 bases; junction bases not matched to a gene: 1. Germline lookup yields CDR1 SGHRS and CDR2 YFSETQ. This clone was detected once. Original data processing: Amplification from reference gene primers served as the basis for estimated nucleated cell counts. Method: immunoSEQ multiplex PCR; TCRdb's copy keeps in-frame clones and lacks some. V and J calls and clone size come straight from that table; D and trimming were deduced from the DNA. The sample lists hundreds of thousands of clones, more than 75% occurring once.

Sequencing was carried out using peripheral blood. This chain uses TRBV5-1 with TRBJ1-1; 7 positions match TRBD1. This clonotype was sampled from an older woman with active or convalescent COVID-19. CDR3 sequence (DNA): TGCGCCAGCAGCTTGTGGGACAGCACTGAAGCTTTCTTT. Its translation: CASSLWDSTEAFF.